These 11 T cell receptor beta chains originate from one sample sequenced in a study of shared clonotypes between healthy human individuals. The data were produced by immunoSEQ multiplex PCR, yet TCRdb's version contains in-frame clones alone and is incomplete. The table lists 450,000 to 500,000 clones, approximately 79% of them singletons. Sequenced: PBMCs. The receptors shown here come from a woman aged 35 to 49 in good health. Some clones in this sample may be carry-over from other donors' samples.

CDR3 residues: CASSPRTSGSDSDTQYF. The CDR3 nucleotides read TGTGCCAGCAGTCCCCGGACTAGCGGGAGTGATTCAGATACGCAGTATTTT. V and J are TRBV27 and TRBJ2-3; 13 bases match TRBD2. The CDR3 is made up of 17 amino acids. Looked up from germline, CDR1 is MNHEY and CDR2 is SMNVEV (reference sequence). Trimming removed 5 bases from V and 4 bases from J; junction bases left unmatched: 9.

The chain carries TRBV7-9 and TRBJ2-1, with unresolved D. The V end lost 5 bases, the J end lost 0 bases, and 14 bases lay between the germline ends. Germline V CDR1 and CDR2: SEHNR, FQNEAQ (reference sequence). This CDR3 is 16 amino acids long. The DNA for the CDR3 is TGTGCCAGCAGCCCCCAAGCCCTGAGCTCCTACAATGAGCAGTTCTTC. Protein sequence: CASSPQALSSYNEQFF.

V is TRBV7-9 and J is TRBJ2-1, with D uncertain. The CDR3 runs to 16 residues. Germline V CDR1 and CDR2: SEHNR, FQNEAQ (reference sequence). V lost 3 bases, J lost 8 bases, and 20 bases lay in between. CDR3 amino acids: CASSLVGMRSYDEQFF. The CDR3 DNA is TGTGCCAGCAGCTTGGTTGGGATGAGGTCGTACGATGAGCAGTTCTTC. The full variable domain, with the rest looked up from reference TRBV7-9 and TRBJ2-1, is DTGVSQNPRHKITKRGQNVTFRCDPISEHNRLYWYRQTLGQGPEFLTYFQNEAQLEKSRLLSDRFSAERPKGSFSTLEIQRTEQGDSAMYLCASSLVGMRSYDEQFFGPGTRLTVL.

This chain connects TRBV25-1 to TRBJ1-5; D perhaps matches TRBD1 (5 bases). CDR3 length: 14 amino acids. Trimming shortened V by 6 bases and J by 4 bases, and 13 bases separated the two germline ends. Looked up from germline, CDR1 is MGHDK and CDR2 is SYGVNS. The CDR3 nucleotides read TGTGCCAGCAGCCCGAGGGGTAGGAATCAGCCCCAGCATTTT. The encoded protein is CASSPRGRNQPQHF.

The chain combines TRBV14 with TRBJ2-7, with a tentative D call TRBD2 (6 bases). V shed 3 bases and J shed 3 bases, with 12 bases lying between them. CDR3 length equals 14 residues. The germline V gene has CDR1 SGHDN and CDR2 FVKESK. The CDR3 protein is CASSQEGLFYEQYF. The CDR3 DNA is TGTGCCAGCAGCCAGGAGGGACTGTTCTACGAGCAGTACTTC. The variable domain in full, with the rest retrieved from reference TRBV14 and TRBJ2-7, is EAGVTQFPSHSVIEKGQTVTLRCDPISGHDNLYWYRRVMGKEIKFLLHFVKESKQDESGMPNNRFLAERTGGTYSTLKVQPAELEDSGVYFCASSQEGLFYEQYFGPGTRLTVT.

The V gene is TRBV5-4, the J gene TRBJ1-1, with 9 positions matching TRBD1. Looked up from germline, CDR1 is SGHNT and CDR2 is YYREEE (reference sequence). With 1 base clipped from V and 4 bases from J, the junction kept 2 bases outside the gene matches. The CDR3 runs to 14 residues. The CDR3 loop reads CASSLTGGLTEAFF. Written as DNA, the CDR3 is TGTGCCAGCAGCTTGACAGGGGGCCTCACTGAAGCTTTCTTT.

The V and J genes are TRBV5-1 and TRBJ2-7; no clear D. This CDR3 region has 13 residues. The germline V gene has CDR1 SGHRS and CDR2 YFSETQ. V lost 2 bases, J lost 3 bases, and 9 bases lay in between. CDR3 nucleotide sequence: TGCGCCAGCAGCTTCACGGGTGGCTACGAGCAGTACTTC. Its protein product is CASSFTGGYEQYF. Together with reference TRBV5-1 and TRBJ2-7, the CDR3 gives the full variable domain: KAGVTQTPRYLIKTRGQQVTLSCSPISGHRSVSWYQQTPGQGLQFLFEYFSETQRNKGNFPGRFSGRQFSNSRSEMNVSTLELGDSALYLCASSFTGGYEQYFGPGTRLTVT.

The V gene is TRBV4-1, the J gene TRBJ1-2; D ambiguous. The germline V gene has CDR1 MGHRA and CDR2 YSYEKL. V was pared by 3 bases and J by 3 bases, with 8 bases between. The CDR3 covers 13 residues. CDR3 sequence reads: CASSQTRDYGYTF. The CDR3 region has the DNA TGCGCCAGCAGCCAGACAAGGGACTATGGCTACACCTTC.

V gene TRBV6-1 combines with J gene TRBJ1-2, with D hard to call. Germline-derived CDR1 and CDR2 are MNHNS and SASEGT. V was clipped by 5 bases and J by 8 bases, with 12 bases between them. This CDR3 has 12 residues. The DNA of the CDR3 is TGTGCCAGCAGTAATCCGCCCACGGGCTACACCTTC. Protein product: CASSNPPTGYTF.

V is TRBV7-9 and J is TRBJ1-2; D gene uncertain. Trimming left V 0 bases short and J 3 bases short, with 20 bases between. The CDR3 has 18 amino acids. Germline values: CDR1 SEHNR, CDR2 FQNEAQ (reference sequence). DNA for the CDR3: TGTGCCAGCAGCTTAGCGCGGGGTCCCGGCCAGGCGGACTATGGCTACACCTTC. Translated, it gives CASSLARGPGQADYGYTF.

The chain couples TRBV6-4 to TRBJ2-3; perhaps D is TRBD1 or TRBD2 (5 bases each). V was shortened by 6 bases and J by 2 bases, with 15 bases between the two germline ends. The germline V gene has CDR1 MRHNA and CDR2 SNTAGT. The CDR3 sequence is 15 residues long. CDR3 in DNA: TGTGCCAGCAGCCCCGGGACGGCACACACAGATACGCAGTATTTT. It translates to CASSPGTAHTDTQYF.